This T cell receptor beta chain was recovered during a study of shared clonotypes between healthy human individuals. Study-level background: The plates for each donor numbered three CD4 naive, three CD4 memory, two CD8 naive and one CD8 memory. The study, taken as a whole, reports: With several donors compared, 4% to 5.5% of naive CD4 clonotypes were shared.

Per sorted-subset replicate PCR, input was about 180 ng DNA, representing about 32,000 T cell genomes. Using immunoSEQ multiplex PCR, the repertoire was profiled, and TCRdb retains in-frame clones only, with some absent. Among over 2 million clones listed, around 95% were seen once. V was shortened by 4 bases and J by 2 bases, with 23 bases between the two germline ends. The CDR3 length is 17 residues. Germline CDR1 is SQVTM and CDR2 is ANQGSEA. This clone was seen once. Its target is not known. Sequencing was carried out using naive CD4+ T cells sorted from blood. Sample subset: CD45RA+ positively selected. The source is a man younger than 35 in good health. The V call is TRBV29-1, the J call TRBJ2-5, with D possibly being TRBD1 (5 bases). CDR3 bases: TGCAGCGTTGGGCCTTCGATAGGACACTTAAGACAAGAGACCCAGTACTTC. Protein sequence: CSVGPSIGHLRQETQYF.